This entry lists 2 T cell receptor beta chains sequenced from one sample in a study of cytomegalovirus exposure and HLA in healthy donors. The study ran its PCR with 60 Vbeta and 13 Jbeta primers. Clones were sequenced by immunoSEQ multiplex PCR, and TCRdb holds only the in-frame ones, with some missing. This table holds tens of thousands of clones, around 84% found once. The specimen sequenced was PBMCs. The receptor source for this set is a male donor in good health and CMV-seronegative.

V and J are TRBV9 and TRBJ1-6; 11 bases match TRBD1. The germline V gene encodes CDR1 SGDLS and CDR2 YYNGEE. V lost 3 bases, J lost 9 bases, and 5 bases stayed unmatched. The CDR3 contains 15 residues. This CDR3 is CASSGGTGGSSPLHF. DNA for the CDR3: TGTGCCAGCAGCGGAGGGACAGGGGGAAGTTCACCCCTCCACTTT.

This chain joins TRBV10-3 and TRBJ2-7; TRBD1 aligns across 11 bases. This CDR3 has 15 amino acids. The germline V gene encodes CDR1 ENHRY and CDR2 SYGVKD. V gave up 2 bases and J gave up 4 bases; unmatched junction bases: 4. CDR3 sequence: CAISEGDRGYYEQYF. CDR3 nucleotide sequence: TGTGCCATCAGTGAGGGGGACAGGGGGTATTACGAGCAGTACTTC.